What follows are 13 T cell receptor beta chains derived from one specimen sequenced in a study of cytomegalovirus exposure and HLA in healthy donors. This PCR relied on a set of 60 Vbeta primers and 13 Jbeta primers. Profiling relied on immunoSEQ multiplex PCR, and the TCRdb table lists in-frame clones only, not all of them. This repertoire shows 150,000 to 200,000 clones, roughly 90% found once; its top ten account for over 0.2%. Sequencing used PBMCs. These receptors were collected from a girl under three years old in good health and CMV-seronegative.

The chain employs TRBV27 and TRBJ1-6; D remains ambiguous. Germline V CDR1 and CDR2: MNHEY, SMNVEV (reference sequence). The CDR3 has 13 amino acids. Trimming removed 6 bases at V and 8 bases at J, with 11 bases between. In DNA, the CDR3 is TGTGCCAGCAGCAGACGTGAGGATTCACCCCTCCACTTT. Translation: CASSRREDSPLHF.

This chain joins TRBV4-3 and TRBJ2-6, with TRBD1 matching 8 bases. J lost 2 bases, V lost 3 bases, and 3 bases had no gene match. This CDR3 region has 16 residues. The germline CDR1 and CDR2 sequences are LGHNA and YSLEER. The CDR3 DNA follows: TGCGCCAGCAGCCAGATACAGGGGGCTGGGGCCAACGTCCTGACTTTC. Translating gives CASSQIQGAGANVLTF.

The V and J genes are TRBV12-2 and TRBJ1-5. TRBV12-2 is a pseudogene. The CDR3 spans 17 residues. In nucleotides, the CDR3 is TGTGCAAGTCGCTTAGCGCCCTCCGGGACTTTCAATCAGCCCCAGCATTTT. This sequence encodes CASRLAPSGTFNQPQHF.

The chain has TRBV13 and TRBJ1-2, with D perhaps matching TRBD1 (6 bases). The CDR3 consists of 14 residues. Germline-derived CDR1 and CDR2 are PRHDT and FYEKMQ (reference sequence). Between the trimmed V and J ends, which lost 6 bases and 4 bases, there was a span of 15 bases. CDR3 in amino acids: CASRLGHLRYGYTF. CDR3 coding DNA: TGTGCCAGCAGATTGGGACACCTACGCTATGGCTACACCTTC.

The V and J genes are TRBV5-6 and TRBJ2-5; TRBD1 agrees at 8 bases. The CDR3 totals 16 residues. Per germline, CDR1 SGHDT and CDR2 YYEEEE. V trimming: 3 bases; J trimming: 2 bases; junction bases outside the gene matches: 9. CDR3 coding DNA: TGTGCCAGCAGCTGGTCATACAGGGGGATACAAGAGACCCAGTACTTC. Protein sequence: CASSWSYRGIQETQYF.

The chain combines TRBV30 with TRBJ1-4; D might be TRBD1 (6 bases). The CDR3 runs to 13 residues. V was pared by 3 bases and J by 6 bases, with 11 bases between. Germline V gene sequence: CDR1 GTSNPN, CDR2 SVGIG (reference sequence). The CDR3 spells CAWSGTNYEKLFF. The CDR3 nucleotides are TGTGCCTGGAGCGGGACAAACTATGAAAAACTGTTTTTT.

The chain links TRBV6-6 to TRBJ1-6; 7 bases fit TRBD1. The CDR3 is 15 amino acids. Germline V gives CDR1 MNHNY, CDR2 SVGAGI (reference sequence). J gave up 5 bases and V 6 bases, and 7 bases lay outside the gene matches. This CDR3 reads CASRTDRVNNSPLHF. In DNA form, the CDR3 reads TGTGCCAGCAGAACAGACAGGGTCAATAATTCACCCCTCCACTTT.

This chain joins TRBV2 and TRBJ2-7; TRBD2 aligns across 9 bases. The J segment lost 6 bases and the V segment lost 2 bases, leaving 2 bases of the junction unmatched. Germline CDR1 and CDR2: SNHLY and FYNNEI. CDR3 size: 13 residues. In DNA, the CDR3 is TGTGCCAGCAGTGAACTAGCGGGACTCGAGCAGTACTTC. The encoded protein is CASSELAGLEQYF.

The chain employs TRBV2 and TRBJ2-7; TRBD1 might be the D (6 bases). CDR3 length: 13 residues. Germline V gene sequence: CDR1 SNHLY, CDR2 FYNNEI. Between the trimmed V and J ends, which lost 7 bases and 4 bases, there was a span of 14 bases. CDR3 loop: CASNSGVVYEQYF. For the CDR3, the DNA is TGTGCCAGCAATTCAGGGGTGGTGTACGAGCAGTACTTC.

V usage is TRBV4-3 and J usage is TRBJ2-1; D gene uncertain. The CDR3 extends over 14 amino acids. Trimming removed 0 bases from V and 5 bases from J, with 8 bases in between. CDR1 LGHNA and CDR2 YSLEER come from the germline V gene. This chain's CDR3 is CASSQERANNEQFF. In DNA form, the CDR3 reads TGCGCCAGCAGCCAAGAGCGAGCGAACAATGAGCAGTTCTTC.

V and J are TRBV5-1 and TRBJ1-1; 9 bases are a match to TRBD1. This CDR3 has 16 residues. Germline loops: CDR1 SGHRS, CDR2 YFSETQ. With 0 bases clipped from V and 7 bases from J, the junction kept 10 bases outside the gene matches. The CDR3 protein is CASSLGDRDYVHEAFF. The CDR3 nucleotides read TGCGCCAGCAGCTTGGGGGACAGGGATTATGTCCATGAAGCTTTCTTT.

This chain connects TRBV14 to TRBJ2-1; 9 nucleotides match TRBD2. The CDR3 is made up of 15 amino acids. The V segment lost 3 bases and the J segment 1 base; nucleotides outside the gene matches: 1. Germline-derived CDR1 and CDR2 are SGHDN and FVKESK. The CDR3 here is CASSQRGGSYNEQFF. The CDR3 nucleotides are TGTGCCAGCAGCCAGCGGGGGGGATCCTACAATGAGCAGTTCTTC.

This clone showed up just once. The gene calls are TRBV10-3 and TRBJ2-5; 14 nucleotides agree with TRBD2. CDR3 length equals 15 residues. Trimming cost V 6 bases and J 3 bases; bases outside gene matches: 3. Germline V lookup: CDR1 ENHRY, CDR2 SYGVKD. The CDR3 bases are TGTGCCATCAGACCGGGACTAGCGGGGGAAGAGACCCAGTACTTC. Protein sequence: CAIRPGLAGEETQYF.